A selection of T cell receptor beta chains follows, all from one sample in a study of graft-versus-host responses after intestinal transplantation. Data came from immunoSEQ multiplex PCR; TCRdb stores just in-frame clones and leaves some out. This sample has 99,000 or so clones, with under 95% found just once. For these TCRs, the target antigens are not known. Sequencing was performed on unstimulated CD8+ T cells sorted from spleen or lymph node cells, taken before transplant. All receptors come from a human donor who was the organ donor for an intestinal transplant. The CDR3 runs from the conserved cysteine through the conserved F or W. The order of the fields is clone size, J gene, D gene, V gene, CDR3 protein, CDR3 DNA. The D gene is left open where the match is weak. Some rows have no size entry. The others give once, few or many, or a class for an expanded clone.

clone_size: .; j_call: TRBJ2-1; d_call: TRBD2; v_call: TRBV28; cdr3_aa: CASFGLAGEVPYNEQFF; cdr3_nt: TGTGCCAGCTTTGGACTAGCGGGAGAGGTTCCCTACAATGAGCAGTTCTTC
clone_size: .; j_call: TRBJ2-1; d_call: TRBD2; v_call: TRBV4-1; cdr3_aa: CASTTSGDYNEQFF; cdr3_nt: TGCGCCAGCACCACTAGCGGGGACTACAATGAGCAGTTCTTC
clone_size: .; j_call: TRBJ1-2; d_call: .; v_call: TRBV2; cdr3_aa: CASSELRYRDYGYTF; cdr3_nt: TGTGCCAGCAGTGAACTCCGATATCGAGACTATGGCTACACCTTC
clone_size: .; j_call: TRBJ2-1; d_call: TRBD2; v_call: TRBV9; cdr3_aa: CASSVGTSGVDEQFF; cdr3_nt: TGTGCCAGCAGCGTAGGAACTAGCGGGGTCGATGAGCAGTTCTTC
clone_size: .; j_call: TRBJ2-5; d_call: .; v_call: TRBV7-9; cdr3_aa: CASSLEFSDWETQYF; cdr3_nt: TGTGCCAGCAGCTTAGAGTTTAGCGATTGGGAGACCCAGTACTTC
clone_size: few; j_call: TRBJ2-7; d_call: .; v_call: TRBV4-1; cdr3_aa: CASSPAGTYEQYF; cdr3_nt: TGCGCCAGCAGCCCAGCGGGTACCTACGAGCAGTACTTC
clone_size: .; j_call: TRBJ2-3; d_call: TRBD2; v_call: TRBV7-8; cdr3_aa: CASSLGTSDTDTQYF; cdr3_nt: TGTGCCAGCAGCCTCGGGACTAGCGACACAGATACGCAGTATTTT
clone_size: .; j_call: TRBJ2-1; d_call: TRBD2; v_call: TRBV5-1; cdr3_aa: CASSVGLAGVGNEQFF; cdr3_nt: TGCGCCAGCAGCGTGGGACTAGCGGGAGTGGGTAATGAGCAGTTCTTC
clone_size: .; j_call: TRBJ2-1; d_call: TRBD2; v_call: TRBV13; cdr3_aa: CASSLGLAATNEQFF; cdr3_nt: TGTGCCAGCAGCCTGGGACTAGCGGCTACCAATGAGCAGTTCTTC
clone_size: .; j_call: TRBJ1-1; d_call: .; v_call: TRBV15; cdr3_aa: CATIEGGNTEAFF; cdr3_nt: TGTGCCACCATTGAGGGCGGGAACACTGAAGCTTTCTTT
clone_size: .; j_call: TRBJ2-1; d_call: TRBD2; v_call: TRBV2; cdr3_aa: CASTLKPGLAGAVIDHEQFF; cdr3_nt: TGTGCCAGCACCCTTAAGCCGGGACTAGCGGGAGCGGTCATCGACCATGAGCAGTTCTTC
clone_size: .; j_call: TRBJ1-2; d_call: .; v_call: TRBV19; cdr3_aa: CASSHGGYTF; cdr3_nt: TGTGCCAGTAGTCACGGTGGCTACACCTTC
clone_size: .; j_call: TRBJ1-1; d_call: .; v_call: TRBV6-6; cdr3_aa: CASTLSDLPGIEAFF; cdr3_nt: TGTGCCAGCACCCTATCCGACCTGCCCGGGATTGAAGCTTTCTTT
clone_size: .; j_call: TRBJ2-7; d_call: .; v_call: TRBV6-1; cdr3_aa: CASSRDTDYEQYF; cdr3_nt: TGTGCCAGCAGCCGGGACACTGACTACGAGCAGTACTTC
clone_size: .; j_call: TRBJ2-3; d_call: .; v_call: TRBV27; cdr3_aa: CASSLVGGTDTQYF; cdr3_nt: TGTGCCAGCAGTTTAGTGGGAGGCACAGATACGCAGTATTTT
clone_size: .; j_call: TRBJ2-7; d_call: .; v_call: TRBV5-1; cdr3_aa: CASSLGEWQAWPTYEQYF; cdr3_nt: TGCGCCAGCAGCTTGGGTGAGTGGCAGGCTTGGCCGACCTACGAGCAGTACTTC
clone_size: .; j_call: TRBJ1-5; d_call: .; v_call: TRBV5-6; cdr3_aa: CASSLYRNSNQPQHF; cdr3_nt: TGTGCCAGCAGCCTGTACAGGAATAGCAATCAGCCCCAGCATTTT
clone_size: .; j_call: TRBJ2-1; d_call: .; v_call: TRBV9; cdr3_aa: CASSVGTGSGEQFF; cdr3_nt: TGTGCCAGCAGCGTAGGAACAGGGTCGGGTGAGCAGTTCTTC
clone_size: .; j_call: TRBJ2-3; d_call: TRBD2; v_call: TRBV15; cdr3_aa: CATSRAGGGTDTQYF; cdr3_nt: TGTGCCACCAGCAGAGCCGGGGGGGGTACAGATACGCAGTATTTT
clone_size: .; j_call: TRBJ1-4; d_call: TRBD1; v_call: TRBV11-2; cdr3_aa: CASSLGQGNEKLFF; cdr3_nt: TGTGCCAGCAGCTTAGGACAGGGGAATGAAAAACTGTTTTTT
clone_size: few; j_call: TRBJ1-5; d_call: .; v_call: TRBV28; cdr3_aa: CASSYRRSNQPQHF; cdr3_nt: TGTGCCAGCAGTTACAGGCGTAGCAATCAGCCCCAGCATTTT
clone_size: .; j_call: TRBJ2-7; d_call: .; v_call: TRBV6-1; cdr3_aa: CASSDGGRSSYEQYF; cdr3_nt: TGTGCCAGCAGTGATGGCGGCCGAAGCTCCTACGAGCAGTACTTC
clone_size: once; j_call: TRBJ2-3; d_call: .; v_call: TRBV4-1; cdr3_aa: CACGADLTDTQYF; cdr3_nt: TGCGCCTGCGGAGCGGATCTCACAGATACGCAGTATTTT
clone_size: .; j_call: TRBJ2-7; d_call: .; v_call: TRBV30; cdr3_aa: CAWSSARDRQYF; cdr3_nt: TGTGCCTGGAGTTCAGCCCGGGATCGGCAGTACTTC
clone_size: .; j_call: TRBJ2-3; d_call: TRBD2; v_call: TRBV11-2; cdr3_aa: CASSDPAGATDTQYF; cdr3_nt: TGTGCCAGCAGCGACCCAGCGGGGGCCACAGATACGCAGTATTTT
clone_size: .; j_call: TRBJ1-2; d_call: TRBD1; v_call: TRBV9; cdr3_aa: CASSVDRGPYYGYTF; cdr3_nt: TGTGCCAGCAGCGTAGACAGGGGGCCGTACTATGGCTACACCTTC